The text below deals with one T cell receptor (beta chain). The antigen remains undetermined. Its ends do not fully match the called genes, so a read error is possible. This specimen belongs to a study of CD8 T cells in Susac syndrome. There are 11 residues in the CDR3. The V gene's germline CDR1 is MNHNS and CDR2 SASEGT. Points from the study as a whole: It was acknowledged in the study that its TCR sequencing and HLA analysis involved a relatively small number of individuals.

CD8+ and CD4+ T cells from blood underwent TCR beta sequencing. TEMRA cells were FACS-enriched, with CD8+ and CD4+ T cells isolated negatively. Random hexamers were used to reverse transcribe about 0.45 to 1 ug of RNA. One entry per CDR3 protein results from TCRdb running MiXCR on the immunoSEQ multiplex PCR reads. The data contain hundreds of thousands of distinct CDR3 sequences, around 85% of them singletons. The chain has TRBV6-1 and TRBJ1-1; 7 bases are a match to TRBD1. Sequenced material: CD8+ T cells from PBMCs. The sequence came from a human donor with multiple sclerosis. Here the CDR3 reads CASSEAGQRLF. Here the CDR3 DNA reads TGTGCCAGCAGTGAAGCGGGACAGAGGCTCTTT.